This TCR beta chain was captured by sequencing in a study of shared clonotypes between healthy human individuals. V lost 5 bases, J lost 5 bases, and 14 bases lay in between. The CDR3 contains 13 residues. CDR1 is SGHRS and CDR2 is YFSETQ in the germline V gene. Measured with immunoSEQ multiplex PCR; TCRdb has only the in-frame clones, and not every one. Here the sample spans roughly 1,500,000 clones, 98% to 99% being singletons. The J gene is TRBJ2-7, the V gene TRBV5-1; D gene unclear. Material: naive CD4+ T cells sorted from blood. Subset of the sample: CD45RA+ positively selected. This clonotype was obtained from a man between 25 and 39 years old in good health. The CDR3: CASRSLVQNEQYF. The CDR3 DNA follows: TGCGCCAGCAGAAGCCTCGTCCAGAACGAGCAGTACTTC.